This T cell receptor (beta chain) was captured by sequencing in a study of blood T cell repertoires in COVID-19. Per the authors' pipeline: Reference gene primer amplification in the assay estimated nucleated cell counts. Data came from immunoSEQ multiplex PCR; TCRdb stores just in-frame clones and leaves some out. That table furnishes V, J and clone size, whereas the DNA furnished D and trimming. The sample holds under 250,000 clones, 75% to 90% seen once. CDR3 length equals 13 residues. Trimming stripped 5 bases from V and 8 bases from J, with 15 bases between. Germline V gene lookup returns CDR1 MNHEY and CDR2 SVGEGT.

The gene calls are TRBV6-2 or TRBV6-3 and TRBJ1-1, with D possibly TRBD1 on 5 matching bases. This sequence was found in a woman younger than 35 in a cohort exposed to, infected with or recovered from COVID-19 (not recorded which). Material: PBMCs or T cells enriched from blood (not recorded which). As DNA, the CDR3 is TGTGCCAGCAGTCTCTGGGGGGGGTTGGAAGCTTTCTTT. This sequence encodes CASSLWGGLEAFF.